This T cell receptor beta chain was documented in a study of early T cells in non-severe SARS-CoV-2 infection (dated by TCRdb to the early 2020s). About the study as a whole: Because TCR sequencing relied on bulk RNA taken from unsorted whole blood, pairing of alpha and beta chains was not possible.

This clonotype was detected ten times or more. Its antigen remains unidentified. No quality values exist for individual bases; no much larger clone is one base distant. Points the paper makes about the study in general: Matching against VDJdb was skewed toward anti-spike CD8 responses, likely underestimated virus-specific expansions, and missed private and CD4 specificities.

The library was generated by 5' RACE. The instrument given in TCRdb is NextSeq 500. The TCR library protocol attached unique molecular identifiers to individual cDNA molecules to correct for sequencing error and PCR bias. Both TCR alpha and beta chains were sequenced, and tight co-correlation was observed between alpha and beta sequence abundances in each sample. The published analysis was carried out like this. Decombinator V4 was used to annotate TCR sequences for V gene, J gene and CDR3. TCRs were defined as expanded if a significant change between any two time points was detected under a Poisson model with p below 0.0001. Abundances of TCRs were expressed as counts per million after normalisation to the total number of TCRs sequenced in each sample. MAIT TCRs were defined by TRAV1-2 paired with TRAJ12, TRAJ20 or TRAJ33, and iNKT TCRs by TRAV10 paired with TRAJ18. VDJdb, accessed 1 November 2021, was searched for CMV, EBV and SARS-CoV-2 annotated TCRs, with TCRs annotated for multiple antigens excluded. The public reads were quality trimmed at Q25 with fastp and then assembled into clones with MiXCR by TCRdb, keeping productive beta chains. CDR3 protein sequences are deduplicated, and each keeps its most common genes and DNA. The V and J calls come from TCRdb's annotation, not from the publication. The sample contains some 61,000 distinct CDR3 sequences, under 9% of them found a single time. The top ten hold more than 3% of the sample.

Set within a cohort of healthcare workers in London, UK, this nested case-control study involved weekly PCR testing of nasopharyngeal swabs along with blood sampling. Healthcare workers were recruited during the week of the UK lockdown, between 23 and 31 March 2020, and followed weekly for up to roughly 15 weeks. The CDR3 runs 15 residues from the cysteine to the phenylalanine. Only the CDR3 portion is preserved as DNA: 45 bases, with reading frame beginning at the first base. The germline V gene encodes CDR1 KGHSH and CDR2 LQKENI. V is shortened by 3 bases, J by 3 bases, and the region joining them spans 14 bases.

The chain couples TRBV18 to TRBJ1-2, with a weak D call of TRBD1 (5 bases match). The receptor's source is an adult who was a healthcare worker with PCR-confirmed SARS-CoV-2 infection or an uninfected control (not recorded which). Specimen: whole blood, collected at baseline. For the CDR3, the sequence is CASSPRAGGDYGYTF. DNA sequence: TGTGCCAGCTCACCCCGCGCGGGAGGGGACTATGGCTACACCTTC.